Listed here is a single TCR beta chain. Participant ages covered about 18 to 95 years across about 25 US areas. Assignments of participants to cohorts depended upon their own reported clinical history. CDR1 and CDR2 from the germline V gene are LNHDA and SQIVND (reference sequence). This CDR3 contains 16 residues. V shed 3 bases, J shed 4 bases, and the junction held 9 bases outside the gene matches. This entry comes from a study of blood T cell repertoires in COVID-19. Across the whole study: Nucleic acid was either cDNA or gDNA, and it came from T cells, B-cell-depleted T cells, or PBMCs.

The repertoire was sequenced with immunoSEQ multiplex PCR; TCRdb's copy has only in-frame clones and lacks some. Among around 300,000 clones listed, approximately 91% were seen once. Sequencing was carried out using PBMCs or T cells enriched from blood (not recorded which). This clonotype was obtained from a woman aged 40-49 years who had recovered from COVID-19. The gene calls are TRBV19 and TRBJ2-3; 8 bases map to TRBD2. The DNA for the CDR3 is TGTGCCAGTAGTATTCCCAGCGGGGGTTCATCAGATACGCAGTATTTT. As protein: CASSIPSGGSSDTQYF.